A selection of T cell receptor beta chains follows, all from one sample in a study of T cell repertoires in cytomegalovirus infection. TCRdb recomputed calls from the reads with MiXCR, one row per CDR3 protein. The table shows around 330,000 distinct CDR3 sequences, with roughly a sixth occurring only once. Sequenced: PBMCs. These receptor sequences come from a human donor in good health (CMV status not recorded). Some clones in this sample may be carry-over from other donors' samples. Each CDR3 is given with its conserved first and last residue. The D gene is left open where the match is weak.

CSVVGQKNTEAFF	TRBV29-1	.	TRBJ1-1
CASRGSGAEAFF	TRBV6-1	.	TRBJ1-1
CASSFAGTHF	TRBV5-8	.	TRBJ2-7
CASRGGTPWRSYNSPLHF	TRBV19	.	TRBJ1-6
CSARDGGEVSEAFF	TRBV20-1	.	TRBJ1-1
CASSLVVGGVPEQFF	TRBV7-9	TRBD2	TRBJ2-1
CASSTYRARRDSPLHF	TRBV11-2	.	TRBJ1-6
CASSPLVSGEQFF	TRBV12-3/TRBV12-4	.	TRBJ2-1
CASSPRTGVTHQPQHF	TRBV28	TRBD1	TRBJ1-5
CASSLMIAGDTNEQFF	TRBV7-2	TRBD2	TRBJ2-1
CSVERTGADTQYF	TRBV29-1	TRBD1	TRBJ2-3
CASSDTGTSGPRGEQFF	TRBV6-1	TRBD2	TRBJ2-1
CASSPGGLTGRRNSPLHF	TRBV12-3/TRBV12-4	.	TRBJ1-6
CATSRIQNTEAFF	TRBV7-2	.	TRBJ1-1
CASSLGSGDSNQPQHF	TRBV5-1	.	TRBJ1-5
CASSGPGAKNIQYF	TRBV28	.	TRBJ2-4
CASSQDLGGAYEQYF	TRBV4-2	TRBD2	TRBJ2-7